This T cell receptor beta chain appears in the sequencing data of a study of shared clonotypes between healthy human individuals. About the research overall: Donors consisted of two women and a few men between 18 and 49. Study observations and caveats: Naive subsets generally exceeded memory subsets in estimated richness. Among several donors, roughly 5% of naive CD4 clonotypes were found in common.

Assay used: immunoSEQ multiplex PCR; TCRdb lists only in-frame clones, some missing. The table has approximately 1,000,000 clones, 75% to 85% seen once; the top ten hold about 0.52%. V lost 0 bases, J lost 1 base, and 4 bases lay in between. Germline V gene lookup returns CDR1 SGHRS and CDR2 YFSETQ. The CDR3 spans 13 residues. There are many counts of this clone. No antigen is known for it. This CDR3 is also generated by other DNA sequences in the sample. The chain uses TRBV5-1 and TRBJ1-1, with unresolved D. The sequenced sample consisted of memory CD4+ T cells from PBMCs. Regarding subset: CD45RA-negative fraction. The receptor comes from a young man in good health. Some clones in this sample may be carry-over from other donors' samples. The CDR3 DNA sequence: TGCGCCAGCAGCTTGGACAGGAACACTGAAGCTTTCTTT. As protein: CASSLDRNTEAFF.